The 18 T cell receptor beta chains reported below all come from one sample, sequenced in a study of Graves' ophthalmopathy and Graves' hyperthyroidism. Amplification targeted the TCR beta CDR3 regions, with RNA transcripts as the source material. The library came from an HTBI-primed first-round RT-PCR and a second-round multiplex PCR. MiXCR, run by TCRdb on the multiplex PCR reads, gives a single entry per CDR3 protein. The table has 400,000 or so distinct CDR3 sequences, about a sixth seen once; the top ten hold roughly 2.4%. The sample taken for sequencing was peripheral blood. The receptors here all came from an adult woman with stable Graves' hyperthyroidism.

V gene TRBV6-1 combines with J gene TRBJ1-2, with D possibly TRBD1 on 5 matching bases. Trimming left V 9 bases short and J 3 bases short, with 20 bases between. The germline CDR1 and CDR2 sequences are MNHNS and SASEGT. This CDR3 spans 15 amino acids. CDR3 loop: CASGRGWGTDYGYTF. The CDR3 DNA follows: TGTGCCAGTGGCCGAGGATGGGGGACGGACTATGGCTACACCTTC.

The table lists this clonotype with many counts. The V call is TRBV6-5, the J call TRBJ2-5, with D hard to call. Germline assignment: CDR1 MNHEY and CDR2 SVGAGI. Trimming pared 0 bases from V and 7 bases from J, leaving 9 bases between. The CDR3 has 13 amino acids. As DNA, the CDR3 is TGTGCCAGCAGTTACTCGTCGGCCGGGACCCAGTACTTC. Translated: CASSYSSAGTQYF.

This clonotype was found many times. The rearrangement uses TRBV18 and TRBJ2-5; D ambiguous. Germline CDR1 KGHSH, CDR2 LQKENI. The CDR3 runs to 14 residues. Trimming removed 0 bases at V and 3 bases at J, with 8 bases between. For the CDR3, the DNA is TGTGCCAGCTCACCACCGTCCCAGAAAGAGACCCAGTACTTC. Its protein product is CASSPPSQKETQYF.

This chain joins TRBV4-1 and TRBJ2-6; TRBD1 might be the D (6 bases). The CDR3 contains 17 residues. V was clipped by 0 bases and J by 4 bases, with 13 bases between them. From germline, CDR1 is MGHRA and CDR2 YSYEKL. CDR3 sequence: CASSQERGTLGANVLTF. The CDR3 coding sequence is TGCGCCAGCAGCCAAGAAAGGGGGACATTGGGGGCCAACGTCCTGACTTTC.

The chain is built from TRBV2 and TRBJ2-2; D possibly corresponds to TRBD2 (6 bases). Germline values: CDR1 SNHLY, CDR2 FYNNEI. The ends were cut back, 1 base at V and 5 bases at J, with 11 bases in the middle. This CDR3 spans 15 amino acids. CDR3 region: CASSEGRRGTGELFF. CDR3 bases: TGTGCCAGCAGTGAAGGGAGGAGGGGAACCGGGGAGCTGTTTTTT.

This clonotype was seen repeatedly, ten times or more. This chain joins TRBV4-1 and TRBJ2-7; 7 bases align to TRBD1. V lost 4 bases, J lost 2 bases, and 5 bases stayed unmatched. The CDR3 runs 14 residues. CDR1 is MGHRA and CDR2 is YSYEKL in the germline V gene. CDR3 sequence: CASSLTGPTYEQYF. The CDR3 DNA sequence: TGCGCCAGCAGCCTGACAGGGCCGACCTACGAGCAGTACTTC.

This clonotype was detected ten times or more. The gene calls are TRBV28 and TRBJ2-7, with 10 bases fitting TRBD1. The CDR3 spans 16 residues. Germline V lookup: CDR1 MDHEN, CDR2 SYDVKM. Trimming at V came to 7 bases and at J to 0 bases, leaving 9 bases not matched to a gene. This chain's CDR3 is CASIPGTGASSYEQYF. DNA for the CDR3: TGTGCCAGCATCCCCGGGACAGGGGCTTCCTCCTACGAGCAGTACTTC. Using reference TRBV28 and TRBJ2-7 for the parts outside the CDR3, the full variable domain is DVKVTQSSRYLVKRTGEKVFLECVQDMDHENMFWYRQDPGLGLRLIYFSYDVKMKEKGDIPEGYSVSREKKERFSLILESASTNQTSMYLCASIPGTGASSYEQYFGPGTRLTVT.

This clonotype was seen only a few times. This likely comes from a read error, as the CDR3 has no conserved phenylalanine or tryptophan at its end. V usage is TRBV30 and J usage is TRBJ2-2; D is ambiguous. The CDR3 loop spans 15 amino acids. The germline CDR1 and CDR2 sequences are GTSNPN and SVGIG (reference sequence). V shed 1 base and J shed 7 bases, with 16 bases lying between them. CDR3 sequence: CAWSGLFLSGGELFL. The CDR3 DNA reads TGTGCCTGGAGTGGGCTGTTTTTGTCCGGCGGGGAGCTGTTTTTG.

This clonotype was counted at least ten times. The chain has TRBV12-3 or TRBV12-4 and TRBJ1-2, with 9 bases lining up with TRBD1. Trimming took 4 bases from V and 8 from J; bases not matched to a gene: 11. CDR3 length equals 15 residues. Here the CDR3 DNA reads TGTGCCAGCAGTTCAGAGCACAGGGGGCGCGCCGGCTACACCTTC. It specifies CASSSEHRGRAGYTF.

This clonotype has at least ten counts. The rearrangement links TRBV4-3 to TRBJ2-2, with D perhaps matching TRBD2 (5 bases). V gave up 0 bases and J gave up 1 base, with 9 bases separating them. The CDR3 is made up of 16 amino acids. In germline, CDR1 is LGHNA, CDR2 YSLEER. Written as DNA, the CDR3 is TGCGCCAGCAGCCAAGATAGGAGGCAGAACACCGGGGAGCTGTTTTTT. Its translation is CASSQDRRQNTGELFF.

This clonotype was recorded at least ten times. V usage is TRBV27 and J usage is TRBJ2-5; unclear D gene. The germline V gene encodes CDR1 MNHEY and CDR2 SMNVEV (reference sequence). Trimming removed 5 bases from V and 5 bases from J, with 12 bases in between. The CDR3 is 13 amino acids. CDR3 sequence reads: CASSQNYGETQYF. CDR3 coding DNA: TGTGCCAGCAGTCAGAACTACGGGGAGACCCAGTACTTC.

J is TRBJ2-7 and V is TRBV20-1; perhaps TRBD2 as D (6 bases). The CDR3 consists of 15 residues. Deletions cut 0 bases from V and 2 bases from J, with 14 bases between. Germline V gives CDR1 DFQATT, CDR2 SNEGSKA (reference sequence). CDR3 nucleotide sequence: TGCAGTGCTAGAGATCCAGGGACGGGGGCCTACGAGCAGTACTTC. Translation gives CSARDPGTGAYEQYF.

There are a few counts of this clonotype. This chain links TRBV5-5 with TRBJ2-7, with D perhaps TRBD2 (5 bases). V lost 4 bases and J lost 3, with 11 bases in between. CDR1 and CDR2 (germline): SGHKS, YYEKEE (reference sequence). The length of the CDR3 is 13 residues. The CDR3: CASSQRSYYEQYF. The CDR3 region has the DNA TGTGCCAGCAGCCAGCGGTCCTACTACGAGCAGTACTTC.

V gene TRBV7-9 combines with J gene TRBJ2-7, with 13 bases lining up with TRBD2. The CDR3 has 14 amino acids. With 5 bases clipped from V and 8 bases from J, the junction kept 6 bases outside the gene matches. CDR1 is SEHNR, CDR2 FQNEAQ, per germline (reference sequence). DNA of the CDR3: TGTGCCAGCAGCGGGACTAGCGGGATGGACAAGCAGTACTTC. Its protein product is CASSGTSGMDKQYF.

This clonotype was seen repeatedly, ten times or more. The CDR3: CATSDNRGSYEQYF. CDR3 DNA: TGTGCCACCTCGGATAATCGCGGGAGCTACGAGCAGTACTTC. J is TRBJ2-7 and V is TRBV12-3 or TRBV12-4; 7 positions match TRBD2. This CDR3 comprises 14 residues. The J segment lost 3 bases and the V segment lost 10 bases, leaving 12 bases of the junction unmatched.

This clonotype was detected a few times. This sequence joins TRBV11-2 and TRBJ1-6; TRBD1 matches 7 bases. The CDR3 has 17 amino acids. The V gene end was trimmed by 0 bases and the J gene end by 10 bases; junction bases not matched to a gene: 12. Germline values: CDR1 SGHAT, CDR2 FQNNGV. CDR3 region: CASSLDFVAGGYSPLHF. The CDR3 nucleotides are TGTGCCAGCAGCTTAGATTTCGTGGCAGGGGGTTACTCACCCCTCCACTTT. The whole variable domain, remainder taken from reference TRBV11-2 and TRBJ1-6, is EAGVAQSPRYKIIEKRQSVAFWCNPISGHATLYWYQQILGQGPKLLIQFQNNGVVDDSQLPKDRFSAERLKGVDSTLKIQPAKLEDSAVYLCASSLDFVAGGYSPLHFGNGTRLTVT.

The rearrangement uses TRBV11-2 and TRBJ2-2; TRBD2 aligns across 7 bases. CDR3 size: 15 residues. Germline V gene data show CDR1 as SGHAT and CDR2 as FQNNGV. With V trimmed by 4 bases and J by 5 bases, 7 bases remained unmatched. The CDR3 bases are TGTGCCAGCAGCTGGGGAGGGTTGAGAACCGGGGAGCTGTTTTTT. Its protein is CASSWGGLRTGELFF.

Comments on this clonotype: This may come from a read error, since a much larger clone is one base off. The chain is built from TRBV5-4 and TRBJ2-7; possible D gene TRBD2, 6 bases. Trimming took off 3 bases at V and 0 bases at J, with 10 bases between the two ends. In germline, CDR1 is SGHNT, CDR2 YYREEE (reference sequence). CDR3 size: 14 residues. The CDR3 sequence: CASSSGDFSYEQYF. In DNA form, the CDR3 reads TGTGCCAGCAGCTCTGGGGACTTCTCCTACGAGCAGTACTTC.